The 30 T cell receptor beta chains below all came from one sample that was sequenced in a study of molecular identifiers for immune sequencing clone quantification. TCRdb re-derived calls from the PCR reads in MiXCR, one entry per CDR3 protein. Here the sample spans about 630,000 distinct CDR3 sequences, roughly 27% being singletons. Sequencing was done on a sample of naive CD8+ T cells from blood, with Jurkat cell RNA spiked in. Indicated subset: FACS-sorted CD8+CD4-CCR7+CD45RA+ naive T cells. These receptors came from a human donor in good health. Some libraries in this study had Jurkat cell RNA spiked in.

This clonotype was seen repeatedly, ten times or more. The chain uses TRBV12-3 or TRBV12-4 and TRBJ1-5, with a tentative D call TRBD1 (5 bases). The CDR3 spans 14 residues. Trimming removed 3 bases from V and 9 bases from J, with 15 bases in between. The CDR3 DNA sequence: TGTGCCAGCAGTTTTCAAACAGGTGGGGGGCCCCAGCATTTT. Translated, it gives CASSFQTGGGPQHF.

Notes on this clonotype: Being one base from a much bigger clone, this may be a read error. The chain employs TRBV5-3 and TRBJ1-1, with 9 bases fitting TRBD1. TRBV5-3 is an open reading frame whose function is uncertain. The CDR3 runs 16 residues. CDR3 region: CASSLVGQGPGPEAFF. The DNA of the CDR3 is TGTGCCAGCAGCTTGGTCGGACAGGGGCCAGGCCCTGAAGCTTTCTTT.

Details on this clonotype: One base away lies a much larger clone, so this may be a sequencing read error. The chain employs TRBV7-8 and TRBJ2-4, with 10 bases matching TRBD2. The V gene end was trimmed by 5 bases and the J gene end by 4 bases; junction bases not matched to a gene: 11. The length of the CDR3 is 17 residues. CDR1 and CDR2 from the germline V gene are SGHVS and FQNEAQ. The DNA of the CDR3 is TGTGCCAGCAGCAGGGGGTCGGCTAGCGGGGGTAAAAACATTCAGTACTTC. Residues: CASSRGSASGGKNIQYF.

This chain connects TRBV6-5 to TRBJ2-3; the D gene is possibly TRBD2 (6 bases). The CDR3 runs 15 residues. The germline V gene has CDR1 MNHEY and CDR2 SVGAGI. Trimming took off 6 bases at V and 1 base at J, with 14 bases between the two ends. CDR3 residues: CASRKVGGGTDTQYF. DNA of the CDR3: TGTGCCAGCAGAAAAGTGGGGGGAGGCACAGATACGCAGTATTTT.

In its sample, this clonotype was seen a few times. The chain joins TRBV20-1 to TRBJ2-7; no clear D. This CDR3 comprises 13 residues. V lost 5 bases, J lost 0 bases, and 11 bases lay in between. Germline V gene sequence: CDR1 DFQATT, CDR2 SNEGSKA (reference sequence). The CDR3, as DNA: TGCAGTGCTCTAAACATAGACTCCTACGAGCAGTACTTC. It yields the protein CSALNIDSYEQYF.

CDR3: CSVTGASYEQYF. The CDR3 DNA sequence: TGCAGTGTCACCGGGGCCTCCTACGAGCAGTACTTC. The V and J genes are TRBV20-1 and TRBJ2-7; D assignment may be TRBD1 or TRBD2 (5 bases each). The V and J ends lost 7 bases and 0 bases respectively, with 10 bases between them. Germline values: CDR1 DFQATT, CDR2 SNEGSKA (reference sequence). This CDR3 region has 12 residues.

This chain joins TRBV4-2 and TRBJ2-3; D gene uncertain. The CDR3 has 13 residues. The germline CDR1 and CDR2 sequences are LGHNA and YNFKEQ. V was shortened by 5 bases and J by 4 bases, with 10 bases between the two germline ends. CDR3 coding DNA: TGTGCCAGCAGCAAACAGACCGCAGATACGCAGTATTTT. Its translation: CASSKQTADTQYF.

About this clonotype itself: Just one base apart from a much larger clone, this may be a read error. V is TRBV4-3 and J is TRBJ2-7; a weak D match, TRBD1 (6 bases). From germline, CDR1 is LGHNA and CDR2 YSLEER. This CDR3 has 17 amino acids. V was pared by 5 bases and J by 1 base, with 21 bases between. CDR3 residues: CASSEVVSRGGSYEQYF. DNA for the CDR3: TGCGCCAGCAGCGAAGTGGTTAGCAGGGGCGGATCCTACGAGCAGTACTTC.

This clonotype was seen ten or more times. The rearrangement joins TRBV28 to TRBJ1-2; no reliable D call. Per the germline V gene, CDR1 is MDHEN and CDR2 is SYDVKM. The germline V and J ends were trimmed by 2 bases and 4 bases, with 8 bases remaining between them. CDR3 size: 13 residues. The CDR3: CASSLDGVYGYTF. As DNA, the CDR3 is TGTGCCAGCAGTTTAGACGGAGTCTATGGCTACACCTTC.

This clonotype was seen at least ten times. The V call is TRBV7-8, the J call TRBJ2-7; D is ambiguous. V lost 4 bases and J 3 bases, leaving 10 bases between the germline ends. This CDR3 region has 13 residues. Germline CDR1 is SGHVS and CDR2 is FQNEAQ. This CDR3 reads CASSYLSGYEQYF. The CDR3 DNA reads TGTGCCAGCAGCTACCTCTCCGGCTACGAGCAGTACTTC.

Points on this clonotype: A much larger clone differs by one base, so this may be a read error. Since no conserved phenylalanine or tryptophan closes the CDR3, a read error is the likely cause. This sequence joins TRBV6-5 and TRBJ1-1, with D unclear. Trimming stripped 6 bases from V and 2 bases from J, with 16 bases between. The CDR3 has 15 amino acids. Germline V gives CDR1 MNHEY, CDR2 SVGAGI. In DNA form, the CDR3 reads TGTGCCAGCAGCGGATGGGCCGAACTAAACACTGAAGCTTTCTTG. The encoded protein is CASSGWAELNTEAFL.

Here the CDR3 DNA reads TGCAGTGCTAGCGACGTCATCGCCTACGAGCAGTACTTC. This gives the protein CSASDVIAYEQYF. V gene TRBV20-1 combines with J gene TRBJ2-7; D not resolved. The CDR3 runs to 13 residues. CDR1 DFQATT and CDR2 SNEGSKA come from the germline V gene (reference sequence). Trimming removed 3 bases from V and 2 bases from J, with 11 bases in between.

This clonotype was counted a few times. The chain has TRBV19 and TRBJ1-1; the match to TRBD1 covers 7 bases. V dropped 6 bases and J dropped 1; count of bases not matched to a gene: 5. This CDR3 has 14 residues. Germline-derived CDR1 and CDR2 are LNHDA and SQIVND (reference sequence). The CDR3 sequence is CASSWGTANTEAFF. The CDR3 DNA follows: TGTGCCAGTAGCTGGGGGACAGCGAACACTGAAGCTTTCTTT. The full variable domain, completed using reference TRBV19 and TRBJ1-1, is DGGITQSPKYLFRKEGQNVTLSCEQNLNHDAMYWYRQDPGQGLRLIYYSQIVNDFQKGDIAEGYSVSREKKESFPLTVTSAQKNPTAFYLCASSWGTANTEAFFGQGTRLTVV.

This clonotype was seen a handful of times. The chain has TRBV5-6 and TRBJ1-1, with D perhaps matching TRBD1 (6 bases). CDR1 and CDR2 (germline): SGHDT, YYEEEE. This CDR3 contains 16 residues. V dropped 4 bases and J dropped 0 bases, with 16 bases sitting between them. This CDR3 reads CASSQFAGVLNTEAFF. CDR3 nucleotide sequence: TGTGCCAGCAGCCAATTCGCAGGGGTCCTGAACACTGAAGCTTTCTTT.

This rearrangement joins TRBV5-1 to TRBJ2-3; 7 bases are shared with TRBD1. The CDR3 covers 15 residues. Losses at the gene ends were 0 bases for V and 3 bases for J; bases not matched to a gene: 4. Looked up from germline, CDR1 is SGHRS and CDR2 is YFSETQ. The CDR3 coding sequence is TGCGCCAGCAGCTTGGCTCGACAGGGAACAGATACGCAGTATTTT. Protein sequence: CASSLARQGTDTQYF.

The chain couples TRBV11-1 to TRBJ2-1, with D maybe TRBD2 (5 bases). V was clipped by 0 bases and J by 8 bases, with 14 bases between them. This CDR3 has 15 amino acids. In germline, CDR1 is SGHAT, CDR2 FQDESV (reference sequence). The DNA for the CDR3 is TGTGCCAGCAGCTTAGCGCCGGCCGGGATCTATGAGCAGTTCTTC. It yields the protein CASSLAPAGIYEQFF.

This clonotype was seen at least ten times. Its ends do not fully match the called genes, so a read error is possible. The CDR3, as DNA: TGTGCCAGCAGCCCTGGGGACACGGACTACGAGCAGTGCTTC. It yields the protein CASSPGDTDYEQCF. This rearrangement joins TRBV4-2 to TRBJ2-7; D might be TRBD1 or TRBD2, each matching 6 bases. Germline CDR1 is LGHNA and CDR2 is YNFKEQ. This CDR3 has 14 residues.

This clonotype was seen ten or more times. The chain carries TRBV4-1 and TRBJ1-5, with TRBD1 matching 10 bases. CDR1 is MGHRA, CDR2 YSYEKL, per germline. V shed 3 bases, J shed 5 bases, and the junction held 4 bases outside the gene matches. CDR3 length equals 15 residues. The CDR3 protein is CASSQAGTGDQPQHF. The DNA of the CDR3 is TGCGCCAGCAGCCAGGCCGGGACAGGGGATCAGCCCCAGCATTTT.

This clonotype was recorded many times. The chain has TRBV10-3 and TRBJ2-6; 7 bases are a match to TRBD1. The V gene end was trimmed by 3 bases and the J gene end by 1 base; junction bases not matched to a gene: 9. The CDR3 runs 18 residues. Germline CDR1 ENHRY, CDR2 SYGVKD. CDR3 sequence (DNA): TGTGCCATCAGTGATCTAGGAGACAGGGCATCTGGGGCCAACGTCCTGACTTTC. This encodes CAISDLGDRASGANVLTF.

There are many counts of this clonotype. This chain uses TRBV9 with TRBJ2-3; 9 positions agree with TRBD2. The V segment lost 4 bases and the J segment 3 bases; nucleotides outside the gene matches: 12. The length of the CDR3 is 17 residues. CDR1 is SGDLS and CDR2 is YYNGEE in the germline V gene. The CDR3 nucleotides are TGTGCCAGCAGCTCTAGCGGGGCCACCCTATGGACAGATACGCAGTATTTT. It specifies CASSSSGATLWTDTQYF.

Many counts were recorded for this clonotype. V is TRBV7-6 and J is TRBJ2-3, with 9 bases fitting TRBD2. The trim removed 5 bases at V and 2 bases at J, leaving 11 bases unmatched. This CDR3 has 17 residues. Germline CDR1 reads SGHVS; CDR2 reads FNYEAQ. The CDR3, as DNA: TGTGCCAGCAGCCCCGGCCCTAGCGGGGAAAACACAGATACGCAGTATTTT. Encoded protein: CASSPGPSGENTDTQYF. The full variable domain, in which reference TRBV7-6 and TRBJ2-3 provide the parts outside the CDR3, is GAGVSQSPRYKVTKRGQDVALRCDPISGHVSLYWYRQALGQGPEFLTYFNYEAQQDKSGLPNDRFSAERPEGSISTLTIQRTEQRDSAMYRCASSPGPSGENTDTQYFGPGTRLTVL.

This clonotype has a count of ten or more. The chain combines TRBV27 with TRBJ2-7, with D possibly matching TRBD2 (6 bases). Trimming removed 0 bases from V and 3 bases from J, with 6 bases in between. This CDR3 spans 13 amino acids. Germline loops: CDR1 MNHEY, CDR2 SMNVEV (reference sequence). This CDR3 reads CASSLSSGYEQYF. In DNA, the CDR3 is TGTGCCAGCAGTTTATCTAGCGGCTACGAGCAGTACTTC.

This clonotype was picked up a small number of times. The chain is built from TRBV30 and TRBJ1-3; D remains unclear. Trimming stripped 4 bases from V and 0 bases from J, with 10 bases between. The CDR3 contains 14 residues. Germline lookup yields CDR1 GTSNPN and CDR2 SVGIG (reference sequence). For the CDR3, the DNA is TGTGCCTGGACCCTCAGTTACTCTGGAAACACCATATATTTT. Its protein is CAWTLSYSGNTIYF.

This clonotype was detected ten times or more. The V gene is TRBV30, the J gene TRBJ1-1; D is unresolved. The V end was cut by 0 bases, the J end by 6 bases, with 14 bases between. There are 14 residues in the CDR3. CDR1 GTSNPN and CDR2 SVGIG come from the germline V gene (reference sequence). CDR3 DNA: TGTGCCTGGAGTGTACCTTCATCCGGGCCTGAAGCTTTCTTT. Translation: CAWSVPSSGPEAFF.

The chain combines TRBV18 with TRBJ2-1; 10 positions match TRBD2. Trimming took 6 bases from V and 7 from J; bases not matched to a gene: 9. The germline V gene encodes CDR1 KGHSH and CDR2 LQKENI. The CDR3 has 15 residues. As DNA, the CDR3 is TGTGCCAGCTCCCCTCGCACTAGCGGGGAAAATGAGCAGTTCTTC. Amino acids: CASSPRTSGENEQFF.

CDR3 coding DNA: TGTGCCAGCAGCTTCACAGGGGGTGAAGCTTTCTTT. It encodes CASSFTGGEAFF. This chain uses TRBV7-2 with TRBJ1-1; TRBD1 agrees at 8 bases. The germline CDR1 and CDR2 sequences are SGHTA and FQGNSA. The length of the CDR3 is 12 residues. The V segment lost 3 bases and the J segment 7 bases; nucleotides outside the gene matches: 1.

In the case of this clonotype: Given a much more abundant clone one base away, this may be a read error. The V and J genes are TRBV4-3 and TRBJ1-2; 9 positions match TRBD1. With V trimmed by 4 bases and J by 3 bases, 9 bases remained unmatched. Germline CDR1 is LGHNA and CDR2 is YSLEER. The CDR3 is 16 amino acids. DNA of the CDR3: TGCGCCAGCAGCCGCGTGACAGGGGGAGAGGACTATGGCTACACCTTC. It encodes CASSRVTGGEDYGYTF.

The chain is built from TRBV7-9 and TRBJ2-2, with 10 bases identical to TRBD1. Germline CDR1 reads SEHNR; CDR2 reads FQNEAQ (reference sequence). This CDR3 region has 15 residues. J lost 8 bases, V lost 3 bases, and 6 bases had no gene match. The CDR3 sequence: CASSFSGTGVGELFF. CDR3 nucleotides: TGTGCCAGCAGCTTCTCCGGGACAGGGGTTGGGGAGCTGTTTTTT.

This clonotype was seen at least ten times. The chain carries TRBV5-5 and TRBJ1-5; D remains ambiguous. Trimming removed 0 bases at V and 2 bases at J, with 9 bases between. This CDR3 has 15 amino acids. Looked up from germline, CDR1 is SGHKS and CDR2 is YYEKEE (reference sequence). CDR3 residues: CASSLAGFGNQPQHF. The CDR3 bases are TGTGCCAGCAGCTTGGCAGGTTTCGGCAATCAGCCCCAGCATTTT.

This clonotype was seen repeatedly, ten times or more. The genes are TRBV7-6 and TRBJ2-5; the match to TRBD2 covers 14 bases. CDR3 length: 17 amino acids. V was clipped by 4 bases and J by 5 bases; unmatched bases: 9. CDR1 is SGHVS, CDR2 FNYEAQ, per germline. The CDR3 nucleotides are TGTGCCAGCAGCTACACCCGACTAGCGGGAGGGCCTGAGACCCAGTACTTC. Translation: CASSYTRLAGGPETQYF. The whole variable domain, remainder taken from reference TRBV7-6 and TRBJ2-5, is GAGVSQSPRYKVTKRGQDVALRCDPISGHVSLYWYRQALGQGPEFLTYFNYEAQQDKSGLPNDRFSAERPEGSISTLTIQRTEQRDSAMYRCASSYTRLAGGPETQYFGPGTRLLVL.